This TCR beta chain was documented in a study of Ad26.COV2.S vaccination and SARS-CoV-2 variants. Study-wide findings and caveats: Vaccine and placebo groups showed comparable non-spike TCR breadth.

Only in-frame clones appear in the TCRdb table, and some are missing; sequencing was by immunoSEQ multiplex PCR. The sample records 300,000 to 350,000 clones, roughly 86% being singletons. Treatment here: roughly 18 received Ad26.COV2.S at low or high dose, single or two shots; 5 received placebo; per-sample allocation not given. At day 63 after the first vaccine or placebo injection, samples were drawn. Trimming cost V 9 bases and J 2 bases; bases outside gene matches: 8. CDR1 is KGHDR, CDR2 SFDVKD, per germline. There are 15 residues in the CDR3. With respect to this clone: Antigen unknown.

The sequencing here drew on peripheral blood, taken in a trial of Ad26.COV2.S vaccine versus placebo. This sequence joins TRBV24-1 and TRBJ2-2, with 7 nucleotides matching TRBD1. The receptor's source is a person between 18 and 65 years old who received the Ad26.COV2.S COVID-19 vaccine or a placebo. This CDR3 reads CATSGTETNTGELFF. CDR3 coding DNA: TGTGCCACCTCTGGGACAGAAACTAACACCGGGGAGCTGTTTTTT.